A selection of T cell receptor beta chains follows, all from one sample in a study of T cell responses to AZD1222 COVID-19 vaccine. Assay: immunoSEQ multiplex PCR; the TCRdb copy retains only in-frame clones and omits some. The sample shows about 140,000 clones, 88% of them seen only once. The input for sequencing was peripheral blood, taken on day 0 of AZD1222 vaccination. These receptors were collected from an adult in good health. Each CDR3 is given with its conserved first and last residue. D genes are given only for firm matches. Size values are once, few and many counts, or a class for expanded clones, and some rows have none.

v_call	d_call	clone_size	j_call	cdr3_nt	cdr3_aa
TRBV7-8	-	-	TRBJ1-4	TGTGCCAGCAGCTTAGGCTGGGGCAATGAAAAACTGTTTTTT	CASSLGWGNEKLFF
TRBV6-5	TRBD1	-	TRBJ1-1	TGTGCCAGCAGTTACTCGGGACAGGGAAACACTGAAGCTTTCTTT	CASSYSGQGNTEAFF
TRBV7-2	-	-	TRBJ1-5	TGTGCCAGCAGCCCCCAGGGAACAGAAATTAGCAATCAGCCCCAGCATTTT	CASSPQGTEISNQPQHF
TRBV29-1	-	-	TRBJ2-5	TGCAGCGTTGATTTGCAGAACCAAGAGACCCAGTACTTC	CSVDLQNQETQYF
TRBV6-1	TRBD1	-	TRBJ1-4	TGTGCCAGCAGTGAAGCGAGGAGGACAGGGGGAGGTGAAAAACTGTTTTTT	CASSEARRTGGGEKLFF
TRBV11-1	-	-	TRBJ2-6	TGTGCCAGCGATCAGGGGATAGTCTCTGGGGCCAACGTCCTGACTTTC	CASDQGIVSGANVLTF
TRBV25-1	TRBD2	once	TRBJ2-5	TGTGCCAGCAGGGGACTAGCGGGAGTGGGAGAGACCCAGTACTTC	CASRGLAGVGETQYF
TRBV5-1	TRBD2	-	TRBJ2-7	TGCGCCAGCACCAAGAAGGCGGGAGGGCAAAACGAGCAGTACTTC	CASTKKAGGQNEQYF
TRBV28	-	-	TRBJ1-5	TGTGCCAGCAGTTCCCAAGGGGGTTATCAGCCCCAGCATTTT	CASSSQGGYQPQHF
TRBV4-1	-	-	TRBJ2-6	TGCGCCAGCAGCCAAGATGGGTCCACTGGGGCCAACGTCCTGACTTTC	CASSQDGSTGANVLTF
TRBV11-1	-	once	TRBJ1-1	TGCGCCAGCAGCTTAGAAGCCAGGATGAACACTGAAGCTTTCTTT	CASSLEARMNTEAFF
TRBV27	-	-	TRBJ2-1	TGTGCCAGCAGTCTCGGACAGCTATACAATGAGCAGTTCTTC	CASSLGQLYNEQFF
TRBV19	-	-	TRBJ2-1	TGTGCCAGTAGTATGTCGGGAGAGGCTGAGCAGTTCTTC	CASSMSGEAEQFF
TRBV7-6	TRBD1	-	TRBJ1-4	TGTGCCAGCAGCTCTCCGGGACAGGGAGGCGAAAAACTGTTTTTT	CASSSPGQGGEKLFF
TRBV3-1/TRBV3-2	TRBD2	-	TRBJ2-7	TGTGCCAGCAGCCAACTAGCGGGGCGAGGCCACGAGCAGTACTTC	CASSQLAGRGHEQYF
TRBV19	-	-	TRBJ2-5	TGTGCCAGTAGTATACAGGGCCAAGAGACCCAGTACTTC	CASSIQGQETQYF
TRBV5-1	-	-	TRBJ1-5	TGCGCCAGCAGCGCTTCCGGGACACCGAATCAGCCCCAGCATTTT	CASSASGTPNQPQHF
TRBV19	-	-	TRBJ1-5	TGTGCCAGTAGTCCCAGGGATCAGCCCCAGCATTTT	CASSPRDQPQHF
TRBV6-5	-	once	TRBJ1-1	TGTGCCAGCAGTTATACTGGGACTGAAGCTTTCTTT	CASSYTGTEAFF
TRBV18	TRBD1	-	TRBJ2-3	TGTGCCAGCTCACACCGGACAGGGGGACGCACAGATACGCAGTATTTT	CASSHRTGGRTDTQYF
TRBV19	-	-	TRBJ1-1	TGTGCCAGTAGCCGGGACCTCAATGAAGCTTTCTTT	CASSRDLNEAFF
TRBV16	-	-	TRBJ2-7	TGTGCCAGCAGCCCCCACTTTAGCTCCTACGAGCAGTACTTC	CASSPHFSSYEQYF
TRBV6-2/TRBV6-3	TRBD1	-	TRBJ1-1	TGTGCCAGCAGTTACGCCGACAGGGTAGAAACTGAAGCTTTCTTT	CASSYADRVETEAFF
TRBV15	TRBD1	-	TRBJ2-7	TGTGCCACCAGCAGAGGGGGACAGGGGTACGAGCAGTACTTC	CATSRGGQGYEQYF
TRBV6-5	TRBD1	-	TRBJ1-6	TGTGCCAGCAGTTACTCTGGACAGGGCCGGGACTCACCCCTCCACTTT	CASSYSGQGRDSPLHF
TRBV28	-	-	TRBJ1-4	TGTGCCAGCAGCTACCTTTCCAATGAAAAACTGTTTTTT	CASSYLSNEKLFF
TRBV5-5	TRBD1	few	TRBJ2-7	TGTGCCAGCAGCCGTACGACAGGGATGGGAGAGCAGTACTTC	CASSRTTGMGEQYF
TRBV5-1	-	-	TRBJ2-7	TGCGCCAGCAGCTTGGGAGACCCCGACACCGAGCAGTACTTC	CASSLGDPDTEQYF
TRBV5-1	-	-	TRBJ1-2	TGCGCCAGCAGCTCTGGGACGGTATGGGGCTATGGCTACACCTTC	CASSSGTVWGYGYTF
TRBV7-2	TRBD2	-	TRBJ2-3	TGTGCCAGCAGCTCTAGCGGGAAGGGGGGAGATACGCAGTATTTT	CASSSSGKGGDTQYF
TRBV7-3	-	-	TRBJ2-1	TGTGCCAGCAGCTCCGGGGCCTACAATGAGCAGTTCTTC	CASSSGAYNEQFF
TRBV14	-	once	TRBJ1-3	TGTGCCAGCAGCCAAGTAGAAGGGGGCTCTGGAAACACCATATATTTT	CASSQVEGGSGNTIYF
TRBV6-2/TRBV6-3	TRBD2	-	TRBJ2-2	TGTGCCAGCAGTTACGTGAGCGGGAGGATTAACACCGGGGAGCTGTTTTTT	CASSYVSGRINTGELFF
TRBV28	TRBD1	-	TRBJ2-5	TGTGCCAGCAGCCCGGACAGGGCTGCAGAGACCCAGTACTTC	CASSPDRAAETQYF
TRBV2	-	-	TRBJ1-6	TGTGCCAGCAGGGCCGGGAATTTCAGGGGCGGAGGTAATTCACCCCTCCACTTT	CASRAGNFRGGGNSPLHF
TRBV28	TRBD1	-	TRBJ2-1	TGTGCCAGCAGGTACCCCCCCCGGGACAGAGCTTACAATGAGCAGTTCTTC	CASRYPPRDRAYNEQFF
TRBV11-2	TRBD1	-	TRBJ1-6	TGTGCCAGCAGCCGTCGGAGGCAGGGGGGAACTTCACCCCTCCACTTT	CASSRRRQGGTSPLHF
TRBV2	-	few	TRBJ1-1	TGTGCCAGCTCACAGTACAGCCAAAGCACTGAAGCTTTCTTT	CASSQYSQSTEAFF
TRBV4-3	-	-	TRBJ1-6	TGCGCCAGCAGCCAAGAGGCCAGGGGTAATTCACCCCTCCACTTT	CASSQEARGNSPLHF